This passage covers 2 T cell receptor beta chains from one sample sequenced in a study of beta chain features in type 1 diabetes. Reverse transcribing all isolated RNA meant expressed TCRB transcripts were sequenced. The data were produced by immunoSEQ multiplex PCR, yet TCRdb's version contains in-frame clones alone and is incomplete. The sample consists of approximately 300,000 clones, 8% to 13% of them appearing once. Material: naive CD4+ T cells from blood. The source is a woman aged 25-40 years in good health.

This clone was seen only a few times. The CDR3 loop reads CASSPQTSGTGQTQYF. CDR3 DNA sequence: TGCGCCAGCAGCCCCCAAACTAGCGGTACCGGGCAGACCCAGTACTTC. The chain uses TRBV4-1 and TRBJ2-5; 8 bases agree with TRBD2. The CDR3 is 16 residues long. J gave up 6 bases and V 4 bases, and 13 bases lay outside the gene matches. Germline CDR1 is MGHRA and CDR2 is YSYEKL.

This chain connects TRBV18 to TRBJ2-7, with D tentatively TRBD1 (6 bases). The CDR3 covers 14 residues. The germline V and J ends were trimmed by 5 bases and 3 bases, with 14 bases remaining between them. Germline CDR1 and CDR2: KGHSH and LQKENI. CDR3 nucleotides: TGTGCCAGCTCAGCCAGGGAAGGGGGCTACGAGCAGTACTTC. Its protein is CASSAREGGYEQYF.